This passage covers 26 T cell receptor beta chains from one sample sequenced in a study of T cells after yellow fever vaccination (dated by TCRdb to about 2019). The library relied on 5' RACE. TCRdb records Illumina HiSeq 2500 as the sequencer. TCRdb itself trimmed the public reads at Q25 with fastp, ran MiXCR and retained productive beta chains. Each CDR3 protein appears once, grouped with its most common genes and DNA. In all, the sample holds a few hundred thousand distinct CDR3 sequences, and more than 8.5% of those were seen once. The ten largest clones capture more than 15% of the sample. The treatment or condition label here, explained by the study, means: live attenuated yellow fever vaccine strain. This specimen was PBMCs, taken on the day of the first yellow fever vaccination. These receptors originate from a man between 18 and 29 years old who received the YFV17D yellow fever vaccine.

The rearrangement uses TRBV19 and TRBJ1-5; no clear D. The CDR3 runs to 14 residues. Germline V lookup: CDR1 LNHDA, CDR2 SQIVND (reference sequence). Between the trimmed V and J ends, which lost 3 bases and 2 bases, there was a span of 8 bases. CDR3 sequence reads: CASSIRTGNQPQHF. CDR3 coding DNA: TGTGCCAGTAGTATTAGAACAGGCAATCAGCCCCAGCATTTT.

This clonotype has more than one count but fewer than ten. V usage is TRBV2 and J usage is TRBJ2-3; possibly TRBD1 for D (6 bases). The CDR3 loop spans 13 amino acids. Germline V lookup: CDR1 SNHLY, CDR2 FYNNEI. V was shortened by 7 bases and J by 5 bases, with 13 bases between the two germline ends. The CDR3 region is CASTPGAIDTQYF. In DNA, the CDR3 is TGTGCCAGCACCCCAGGGGCCATAGATACGCAGTATTTT.

This clonotype was counted between two and nine times. The chain couples TRBV20-1 to TRBJ2-7; D gene ambiguous. V was clipped by 7 bases and J by 5 bases, with 21 bases between them. The CDR3 runs to 14 residues. From germline, CDR1 is DFQATT and CDR2 SNEGSKA (reference sequence). As DNA, the CDR3 is TGCAGTGTACTGCCCCTGGGTGGGTATAACGAGCAGTACTTC. Translation: CSVLPLGGYNEQYF.

This clonotype was seen ten or more times. The J gene is TRBJ2-3, the V gene TRBV28; 7 bases line up with TRBD1. CDR1 MDHEN and CDR2 SYDVKM come from the germline V gene. J gave up 3 bases and V 6 bases, and 6 bases lay outside the gene matches. The CDR3 runs to 14 residues. Written as DNA, the CDR3 is TGTGCCAGCAGCGACAGGGCTTTTACAGATACGCAGTATTTT. Protein sequence: CASSDRAFTDTQYF. Full variable domain (rest looked up from reference TRBV28 and TRBJ2-3): DVKVTQSSRYLVKRTGEKVFLECVQDMDHENMFWYRQDPGLGLRLIYFSYDVKMKEKGDIPEGYSVSREKKERFSLILESASTNQTSMYLCASSDRAFTDTQYFGPGTRLTVL.

This clonotype showed up many times. The chain links TRBV7-2 to TRBJ2-6, with no clear D. The germline V gene has CDR1 SGHTA and CDR2 FQGNSA. CDR3 length: 14 amino acids. Trimming stripped 1 base from V and 0 bases from J, with 1 base between. This CDR3 reads CASSLVSGANVLTF. As DNA, the CDR3 is TGTGCCAGCAGCTTAGTCTCTGGGGCCAACGTCCTGACTTTC.

The V gene is TRBV4-3, the J gene TRBJ1-5; TRBD1 might be the D (5 bases). V was clipped by 1 base and J by 6 bases, with 7 bases between them. This CDR3 is 13 amino acids long. Germline CDR1 is LGHNA and CDR2 is YSLEER. CDR3 region: CASSQAGGQPQHF. DNA for the CDR3: TGCGCCAGCAGCCAAGCCGGGGGTCAGCCCCAGCATTTT.

There are a few counts of this clonotype. The J gene is TRBJ2-1, the V gene TRBV28; the match to TRBD2 covers 10 bases. This CDR3 is 14 amino acids long. Per the germline V gene, CDR1 is MDHEN and CDR2 is SYDVKM. V shed 7 bases, J shed 2 bases, and the junction held 2 bases outside the gene matches. The CDR3 loop reads CASTGTSAYNEQFF. The DNA of the CDR3 is TGTGCCAGCACCGGGACTAGCGCCTACAATGAGCAGTTCTTC.

This clonotype was observed at least ten times. This rearrangement joins TRBV20-1 to TRBJ2-1, with 8 bases identical to TRBD2. Unmatched junction bases numbered 15, after V lost 4 bases and J lost 4 bases. CDR3 length equals 17 residues. CDR1 DFQATT and CDR2 SNEGSKA come from the germline V gene (reference sequence). The CDR3 nucleotides read TGCAGTGCTACCCAAGTGCGCGGGGGGCCCGGATACAATGAGCAGTTCTTC. The encoded protein is CSATQVRGGPGYNEQFF.

This clonotype was picked up many times. The V and J genes are TRBV29-1 and TRBJ1-2; D is unresolved. The CDR3 has 12 residues. Per germline, CDR1 SQVTM and CDR2 ANQGSEA. Trimming removed 2 bases at V and 8 bases at J, with 12 bases between. This CDR3 is CSVESSLSGYTF. In DNA, the CDR3 is TGCAGCGTTGAATCCAGCTTAAGCGGCTACACCTTC. Full variable domain (rest looked up from reference TRBV29-1 and TRBJ1-2): SAVISQKPSRDICQRGTSLTIQCQVDSQVTMMFWYRQQPGQSLTLIATANQGSEATYESGFVIDKFPISRPNLTFSTLTVSNMSPEDSSIYLCSVESSLSGYTFGSGTRLTVV.

Turning to this clonotype: Relative to the germline gene, one junction end is altered; a read error may explain this. The V and J genes are TRBV5-1 and TRBJ2-1, with a weak D call TRBD2 (7 bases). Germline CDR1 SGHRS, CDR2 YFSETQ. This CDR3 is 14 amino acids long. Here the CDR3 reads CASSGGGSFNEQFF. The CDR3 DNA follows: TGCGCCAGCAGCGGGGGGGGCTCCTTCAATGAGCAGTTCTTC.

This clonotype has only a few counts. The junction does not match germline at one end; this may be a read error. The chain employs TRBV4-1 and TRBJ2-3; no reliable D call. This CDR3 contains 14 residues. Germline loops: CDR1 MGHRA, CDR2 YSYEKL. CDR3 bases: TGCGCCAGCAGCCAAGTGGACCACACAGATACGAAGTATTTT. This gives the protein CASSQVDHTDTKYF.

The chain recombines TRBV29-1 with TRBJ1-1; 9 nucleotides align to TRBD1. J gave up 5 bases and V 1 base, and 5 bases lay outside the gene matches. Looked up from germline, CDR1 is SQVTM and CDR2 is ANQGSEA. This CDR3 region has 14 residues. CDR3 sequence: CSVEAWGQGTEAFF. CDR3 DNA sequence: TGCAGCGTTGAAGCCTGGGGACAGGGAACTGAAGCTTTCTTT.

This clonotype was seen more than once but under ten times. The chain couples TRBV10-3 to TRBJ2-3; D tentatively fits TRBD1 or TRBD2 (5 bases each). The germline gives CDR1 ENHRY, CDR2 SYGVKD. The CDR3 length is 15 residues. The V and J ends lost 6 bases and 0 bases respectively, with 13 bases between them. The CDR3 DNA is TGTGCCATCAGGGCCGGGGCAGGAAGCACAGATACGCAGTATTTT. As protein: CAIRAGAGSTDTQYF.

The V and J genes are TRBV12-3 or TRBV12-4 and TRBJ2-7; TRBD2 is a possible D gene (5 bases). Trimming pared 7 bases from V and 3 bases from J, leaving 13 bases between. The CDR3 sequence is 13 residues long. The CDR3 protein is CASIPAVGYEQYF. The CDR3 nucleotides read TGTGCCAGCATCCCAGCGGTGGGCTACGAGCAGTACTTC.

The gene calls are TRBV6-1 and TRBJ2-7; 8 bases align to TRBD1. CDR1 MNHNS and CDR2 SASEGT come from the germline V gene. J lost 5 bases, V lost 8 bases, and 14 bases had no gene match. The CDR3 is made up of 15 amino acids. CDR3 sequence (DNA): TGTGCCAGCGCCTCTTGGTCGGCAGGGGGCCACGAGCAGTACGTC. This codes for CASASWSAGGHEQYV.

The chain carries TRBV28 and TRBJ2-2, with 11 bases that match TRBD2. The CDR3 totals 17 residues. J gave up 4 bases and V 4 bases, and 8 bases lay outside the gene matches. Looked up from germline, CDR1 is MDHEN and CDR2 is SYDVKM. Here the CDR3 reads CASSSPGLAERTGELFF. CDR3 coding DNA: TGTGCCAGCAGTTCCCCGGGACTAGCGGAGCGCACCGGGGAGCTGTTTTTT.

This clonotype was detected only a few times. This chain links TRBV10-3 with TRBJ2-3, with 7 nucleotides matching TRBD1. Germline CDR1 and CDR2: ENHRY and SYGVKD. The CDR3 extends over 13 amino acids. V lost 10 bases and J lost 1; bases outside the gene matches: 5. The CDR3 spells CATRDSGTDTQYF. DNA of the CDR3: TGTGCCACCAGGGACAGCGGCACAGATACGCAGTATTTT.

This clonotype was recorded many times. The V gene is TRBV5-1, the J gene TRBJ2-7; D remains ambiguous. The CDR3 is made up of 13 amino acids. V was pared by 0 bases and J by 7 bases, with 11 bases between. Germline V lookup: CDR1 SGHRS, CDR2 YFSETQ. CDR3 sequence (DNA): TGCGCCAGCAGCTTGGACGCCCTGGGAGAGCAGTACTTC. Translating gives CASSLDALGEQYF. Together with reference TRBV5-1 and TRBJ2-7, the CDR3 gives the full variable domain: KAGVTQTPRYLIKTRGQQVTLSCSPISGHRSVSWYQQTPGQGLQFLFEYFSETQRNKGNFPGRFSGRQFSNSRSEMNVSTLELGDSALYLCASSLDALGEQYFGPGTRLTVT.

This chain uses TRBV29-1 with TRBJ1-2; TRBD1 might be the D (5 bases). In germline, CDR1 is SQVTM, CDR2 ANQGSEA. The V gene lost 4 bases and the J gene lost 6 bases, with 15 bases spanning the gap. The CDR3 covers 13 residues. This CDR3 reads CSVVMKGRDGYTF. The CDR3 region has the DNA TGCAGCGTTGTCATGAAGGGGCGGGATGGCTACACCTTC. Drawing the rest from reference TRBV29-1 and TRBJ1-2, the complete variable domain is SAVISQKPSRDICQRGTSLTIQCQVDSQVTMMFWYRQQPGQSLTLIATANQGSEATYESGFVIDKFPISRPNLTFSTLTVSNMSPEDSSIYLCSVVMKGRDGYTFGSGTRLTVV.

Many counts were recorded for this clonotype. V is TRBV6-1 and J is TRBJ2-5, with D perhaps matching TRBD1 or TRBD2 (5 bases each). V lost 6 bases and J lost 4, with 6 bases in between. This CDR3 contains 11 residues. CDR1 and CDR2 from the germline V gene are MNHNS and SASEGT. CDR3 coding DNA: TGTGCCAGCAGGAGGGGAGAGACCCAGTACTTC. Residues: CASRRGETQYF.

This clonotype was picked up a small number of times. This chain links TRBV13 with TRBJ1-1, with 9 bases aligning to TRBD1. The germline gives CDR1 PRHDT, CDR2 FYEKMQ (reference sequence). The CDR3 contains 15 residues. With V trimmed by 4 bases and J by 5 bases, 8 bases remained unmatched. DNA of the CDR3: TGTGCCAGCAGCTCTCCCGGACAGGGGTGGACTGAAGCTTTCTTT. Translation: CASSSPGQGWTEAFF.

This rearrangement joins TRBV5-5 to TRBJ2-1; possibly TRBD1 or TRBD2 for D (5 bases each). The ends were cut back, 4 bases at V and 1 base at J, with 15 bases in the middle. Germline V CDR1 and CDR2: SGHKS, YYEKEE (reference sequence). CDR3 size: 16 residues. The CDR3 sequence is CASSVPIGESYNEQFF. DNA for the CDR3: TGTGCCAGCAGCGTCCCGATAGGGGAGTCCTACAATGAGCAGTTCTTC.

This clonotype was observed a handful of times. The chain uses TRBV7-9 and TRBJ2-2; TRBD2 might be the D (5 bases). The CDR3 is 14 residues long. Germline CDR1 reads SEHNR; CDR2 reads FQNEAQ (reference sequence). Trimming stripped 0 bases from V and 6 bases from J, with 8 bases between. The CDR3 nucleotides read TGTGCCAGCAGCTTAGCGCTCGGGGCCGGGGAGCTGTTTTTT. Amino acid sequence: CASSLALGAGELFF.

This sequence joins TRBV5-1 and TRBJ2-1; D assignment may be TRBD1 or TRBD2 (6 bases each). Germline assignment: CDR1 SGHRS and CDR2 YFSETQ. The CDR3 length is 14 residues. The V gene lost 0 bases and the J gene lost 8 bases, with 12 bases spanning the gap. The CDR3 protein is CASSLVKRGDEQFF. The CDR3 region has the DNA TGCGCCAGCAGCTTGGTTAAGAGGGGGGATGAGCAGTTCTTC.

The V call is TRBV5-1, the J call TRBJ2-1; tentatively, D is TRBD1 (5 bases). Germline V lookup: CDR1 SGHRS, CDR2 YFSETQ. The CDR3 runs 14 residues. With 1 base removed from V and 8 bases from J, the gap between germline ends came to 13 bases. The DNA of the CDR3 is TGCGCCAGCAGCTTGCAGGGTGGGTTAGATGAGCAGTTCTTC. Translation: CASSLQGGLDEQFF.

This clonotype was counted only a few times. The J gene is TRBJ1-1, the V gene TRBV29-1, with D perhaps matching TRBD1 (6 bases). Trimming removed 3 bases at V and 6 bases at J, with 14 bases between. CDR1 and CDR2 from the germline V gene are SQVTM and ANQGSEA. The CDR3 spans 13 residues. The DNA of the CDR3 is TGCAGCGTTGAGGGGGGGGCCCGGGCTGAAGCTTTCTTT. Translated: CSVEGGARAEAFF.